This entry is about one T cell receptor (beta chain). Clones were read by immunoSEQ multiplex PCR, and TCRdb kept only the in-frame ones, dropping some. The table has 60,000 to 65,000 clones, 75% to 90% seen once. Germline V gene data show CDR1 as SGHRS and CDR2 as YFSETQ. The CDR3 consists of 14 residues. V lost 0 bases, J lost 3 bases, and 7 bases lay in between. The sample originates from a study of graft-versus-host responses after intestinal transplantation. Graft material was processed, releasing intraepithelial and lamina propria lymphocytes. The sequence came from a human patient who received an intestinal transplant, so some T cells may come from the graft donor. This chain links TRBV5-1 with TRBJ2-1; tentatively, D is TRBD1 or TRBD2 (5 bases each). The specimen was ileum tissue, collected more than 350 days after transplant. CDR3 sequence reads: CASSLGDGYNEQFF. For the CDR3, the DNA is TGCGCCAGCAGCTTGGGGGACGGCTACAATGAGCAGTTCTTC.